Following are 4 T cell receptor beta chains from one sample sequenced in a study of CD8+ T cells in alopecia areata. Treatment noted: oral pan-JAK inhibitor, 5-10 mg twice daily. Once RNA had been extracted, it was reverse transcribed into cDNA to act as the sequencing template. Profiling relied on immunoSEQ multiplex PCR, and the TCRdb table lists in-frame clones only, not all of them. The sample has fewer than 250,000 clones, 60% to 70% seen once; the top ten hold 0.65% to 0.7%. The sequenced sample was CD4+ T cells sorted from blood, obtained at week 4, from a patient treated with tofacitinib. These receptors were obtained from a human donor with alopecia areata.

The J gene is TRBJ2-4, the V gene TRBV29-1; D is tentatively TRBD1 or TRBD2 (5 bases each). The CDR3 has 12 amino acids. The germline CDR1 and CDR2 sequences are SQVTM and ANQGSEA. The V end was cut by 4 bases, the J end by 10 bases, with 14 bases between. CDR3 in DNA: TGCAGCGTTGGAGACTGGGGGAAGATTCAGTACTTC. As protein: CSVGDWGKIQYF.

This clone was seen more than once but under ten times. The rearrangement uses TRBV30 and TRBJ1-5; 7 nucleotides match TRBD1. Losses at the gene ends were 2 bases for V and 7 bases for J; bases not matched to a gene: 8. The CDR3 length is 14 residues. Germline V gene data show CDR1 as GTSNPN and CDR2 as SVGIG (reference sequence). CDR3 residues: CAWSPLQGVQPQHF. In nucleotides, the CDR3 is TGTGCCTGGAGTCCTCTGCAGGGGGTACAGCCCCAGCATTTT.

The CDR3 coding sequence is TGTGCCAGCAGCCAAGGAGAAGCTAGTGTGGGGGCCAACGTCCTGACTTTC. This gives the protein CASSQGEASVGANVLTF. The chain carries TRBV4-2 and TRBJ2-6, with D unresolved. Germline values: CDR1 LGHNA, CDR2 YNFKEQ. This CDR3 is 17 amino acids long. V lost 1 base and J lost 4, with 14 bases in between.

CDR3 amino acids: CSGDRGNTGELFF. In nucleotides, the CDR3 is TGCAGCGGGGACAGGGGGAACACCGGGGAGCTGTTTTTT. The chain employs TRBV29-1 and TRBJ2-2; 10 positions agree with TRBD1. The length of the CDR3 is 13 residues. V dropped 7 bases and J dropped 1; count of bases not matched to a gene: 0. Germline-derived CDR1 and CDR2 are SQVTM and ANQGSEA.